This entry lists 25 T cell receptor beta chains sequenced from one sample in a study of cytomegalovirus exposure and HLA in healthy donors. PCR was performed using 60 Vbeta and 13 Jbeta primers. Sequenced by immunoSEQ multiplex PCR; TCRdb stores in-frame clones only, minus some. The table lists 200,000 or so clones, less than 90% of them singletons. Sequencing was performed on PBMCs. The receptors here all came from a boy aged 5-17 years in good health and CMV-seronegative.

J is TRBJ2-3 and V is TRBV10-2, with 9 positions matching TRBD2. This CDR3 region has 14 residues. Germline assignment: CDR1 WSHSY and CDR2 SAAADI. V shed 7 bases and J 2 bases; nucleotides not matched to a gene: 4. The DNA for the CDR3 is TGCGCCAGCAAGGGGACTAGCATCACAGATACGCAGTATTTT. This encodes CASKGTSITDTQYF.

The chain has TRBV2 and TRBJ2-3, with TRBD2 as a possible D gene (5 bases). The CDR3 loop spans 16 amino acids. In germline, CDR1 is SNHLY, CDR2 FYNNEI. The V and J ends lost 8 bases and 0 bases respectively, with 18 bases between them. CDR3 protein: CASEFVGGPSTDTQYF. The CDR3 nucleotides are TGTGCCAGCGAATTCGTAGGCGGGCCTAGCACAGATACGCAGTATTTT.

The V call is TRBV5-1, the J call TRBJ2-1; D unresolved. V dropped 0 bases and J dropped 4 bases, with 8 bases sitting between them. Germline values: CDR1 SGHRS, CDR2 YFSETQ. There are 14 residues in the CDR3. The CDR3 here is CASSLGLEYNEQFF. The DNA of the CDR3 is TGCGCCAGCAGCTTGGGGCTAGAATACAATGAGCAGTTCTTC.

This chain's CDR3 is CASSRLPTGEAFF. The CDR3 bases are TGTGCCAGCAGCCGCCTACCGACAGGAGAAGCTTTCTTT. The rearrangement joins TRBV7-9 to TRBJ1-1, with D possibly matching TRBD1 (6 bases). Trimming shortened V by 5 bases and J by 8 bases, and 15 bases separated the two germline ends. Germline assignment: CDR1 SEHNR and CDR2 FQNEAQ (reference sequence). The CDR3 extends over 13 amino acids.

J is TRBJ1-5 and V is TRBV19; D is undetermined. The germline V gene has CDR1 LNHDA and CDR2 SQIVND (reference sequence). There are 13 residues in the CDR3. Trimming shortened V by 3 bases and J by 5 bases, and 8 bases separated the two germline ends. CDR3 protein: CASSIRTDQPQHF. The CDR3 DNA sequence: TGTGCCAGTAGTATCAGAACCGATCAGCCCCAGCATTTT.

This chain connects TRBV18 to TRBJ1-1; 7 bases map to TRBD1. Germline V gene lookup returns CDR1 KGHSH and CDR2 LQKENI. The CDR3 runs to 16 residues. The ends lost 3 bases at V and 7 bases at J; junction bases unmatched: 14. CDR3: CASSPFRDSFRGEAFF. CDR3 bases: TGTGCCAGCTCACCTTTTAGGGACAGCTTTCGCGGTGAAGCTTTCTTT. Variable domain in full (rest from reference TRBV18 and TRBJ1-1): NAGVMQNPRHLVRRRGQEARLRCSPMKGHSHVYWYRQLPEEGLKFMVYLQKENIIDESGMPKERFSAEFPKEGPSILRIQQVVRGDSAAYFCASSPFRDSFRGEAFFGQGTRLTVV.

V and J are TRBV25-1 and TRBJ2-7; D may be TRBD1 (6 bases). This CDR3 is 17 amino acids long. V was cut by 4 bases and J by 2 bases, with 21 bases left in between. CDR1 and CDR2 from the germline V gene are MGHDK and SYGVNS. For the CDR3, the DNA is TGTGCCAGCAGTGCCCCCCGCCCCGGGACACCAACCTACGAGCAGTACTTC. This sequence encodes CASSAPRPGTPTYEQYF.

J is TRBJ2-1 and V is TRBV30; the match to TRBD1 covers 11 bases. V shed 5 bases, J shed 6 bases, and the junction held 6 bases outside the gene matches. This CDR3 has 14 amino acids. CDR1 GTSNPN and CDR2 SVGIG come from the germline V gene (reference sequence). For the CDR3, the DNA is TGTGCCTGGGGACAGGGGGCAGGAGGCAATGAGCAGTTCTTC. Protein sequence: CAWGQGAGGNEQFF.

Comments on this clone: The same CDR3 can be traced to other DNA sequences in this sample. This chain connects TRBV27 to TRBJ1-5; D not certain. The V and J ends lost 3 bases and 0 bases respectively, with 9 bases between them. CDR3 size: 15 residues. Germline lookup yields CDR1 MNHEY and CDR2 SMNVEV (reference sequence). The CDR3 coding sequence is TGTGCCAGCAGTTTCGGACGGGGTAGCAATCAGCCCCAGCATTTT. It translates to CASSFGRGSNQPQHF.

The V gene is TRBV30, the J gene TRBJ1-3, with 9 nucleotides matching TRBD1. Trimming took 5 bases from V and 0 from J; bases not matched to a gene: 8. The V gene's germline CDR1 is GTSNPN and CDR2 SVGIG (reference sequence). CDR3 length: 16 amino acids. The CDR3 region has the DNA TGTGCCTGGTTACGGGACAGGGCTAGCTCTGGAAACACCATATATTTT. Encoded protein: CAWLRDRASSGNTIYF.

The CDR3 sequence is CASSKKGPNYGYTF. CDR3 DNA sequence: TGTGCCAGCAGCAAGAAGGGGCCTAACTATGGCTACACCTTC. The J gene is TRBJ1-2, the V gene TRBV7-8, with D maybe TRBD1 (5 bases). V lost 5 bases to trimming and J lost 0 bases, with 10 bases between them. This CDR3 region has 14 residues. Per germline, CDR1 SGHVS and CDR2 FQNEAQ.

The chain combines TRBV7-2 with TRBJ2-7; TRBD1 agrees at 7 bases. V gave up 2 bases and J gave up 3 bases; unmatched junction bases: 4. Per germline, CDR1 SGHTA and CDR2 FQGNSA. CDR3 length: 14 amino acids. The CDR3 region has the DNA TGTGCCAGCAGCTTAAAGGGACAGAGCTACGAGCAGTACTTC. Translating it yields CASSLKGQSYEQYF.

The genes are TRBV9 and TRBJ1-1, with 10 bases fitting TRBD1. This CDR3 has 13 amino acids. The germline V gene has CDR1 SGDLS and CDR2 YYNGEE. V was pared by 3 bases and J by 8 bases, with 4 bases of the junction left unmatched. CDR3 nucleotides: TGTGCCAGCAGCGCAAGACAGGGGGCCGAAGCTTTCTTT. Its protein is CASSARQGAEAFF. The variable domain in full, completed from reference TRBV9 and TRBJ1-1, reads DSGVTQTPKHLITATGQRVTLRCSPRSGDLSVYWYQQSLDQGLQFLIQYYNGEERAKGNILERFSAQQFPDLHSELNLSSLELGDSALYFCASSARQGAEAFFGQGTRLTVV.

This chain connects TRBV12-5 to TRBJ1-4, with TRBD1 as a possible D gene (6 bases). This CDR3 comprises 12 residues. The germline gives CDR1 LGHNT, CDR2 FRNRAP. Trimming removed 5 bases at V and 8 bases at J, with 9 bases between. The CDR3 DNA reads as TGTGCTAGTGGTCCCAGGGGCGAAAAACTGTTTTTT. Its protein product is CASGPRGEKLFF.

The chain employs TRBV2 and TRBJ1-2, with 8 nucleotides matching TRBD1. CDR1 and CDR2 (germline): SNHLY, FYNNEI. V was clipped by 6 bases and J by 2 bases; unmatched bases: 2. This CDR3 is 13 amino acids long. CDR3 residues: CASRDRANYGYTF. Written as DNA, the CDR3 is TGTGCCAGCAGGGACAGGGCCAACTATGGCTACACCTTC.

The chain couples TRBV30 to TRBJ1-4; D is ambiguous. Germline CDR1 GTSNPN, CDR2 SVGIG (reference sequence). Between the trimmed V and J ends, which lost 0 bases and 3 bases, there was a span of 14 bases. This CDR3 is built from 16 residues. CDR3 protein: CAWSVRAVRSNEKLFF. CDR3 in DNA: TGTGCCTGGAGTGTACGAGCCGTGCGGTCTAATGAAAAACTGTTTTTT. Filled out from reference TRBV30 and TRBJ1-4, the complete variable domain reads SQTIHQWPATLVQPVGSPLSLECTVEGTSNPNLYWYRQAAGRGLQLLFYSVGIGQISSEVPQNLSASRPQDRQFILSSKKLLLSDSGFYLCAWSVRAVRSNEKLFFGSGTQLSVL.

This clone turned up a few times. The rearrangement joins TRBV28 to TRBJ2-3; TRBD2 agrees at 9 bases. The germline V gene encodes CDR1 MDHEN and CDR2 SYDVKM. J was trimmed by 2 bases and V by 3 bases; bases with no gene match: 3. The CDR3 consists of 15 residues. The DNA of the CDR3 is TGTGCCAGCAGTTTCGGCGGGAGGGTCACAGATACGCAGTATTTT. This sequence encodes CASSFGGRVTDTQYF.

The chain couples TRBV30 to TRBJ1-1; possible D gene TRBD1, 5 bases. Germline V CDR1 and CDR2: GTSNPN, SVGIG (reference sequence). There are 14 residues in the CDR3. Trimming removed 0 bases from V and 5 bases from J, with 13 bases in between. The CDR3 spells CAWSVLGGRTEAFF. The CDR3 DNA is TGTGCCTGGAGTGTTCTCGGGGGGAGGACTGAAGCTTTCTTT.

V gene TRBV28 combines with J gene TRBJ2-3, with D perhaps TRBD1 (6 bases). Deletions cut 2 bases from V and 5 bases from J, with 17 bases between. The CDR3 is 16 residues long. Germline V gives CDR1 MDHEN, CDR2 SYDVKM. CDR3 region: CASSLTQQGRGDTQYF. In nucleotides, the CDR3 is TGTGCCAGCAGTTTAACTCAACAGGGAAGAGGAGATACGCAGTATTTT.

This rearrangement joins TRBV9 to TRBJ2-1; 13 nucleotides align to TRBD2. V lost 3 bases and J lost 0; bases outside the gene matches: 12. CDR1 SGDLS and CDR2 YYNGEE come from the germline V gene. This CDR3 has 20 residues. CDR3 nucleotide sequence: TGTGCCAGCAGCGGGACCGGGACTAGCGGGATTCCCAGCTCCTACAATGAGCAGTTCTTC. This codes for CASSGTGTSGIPSSYNEQFF.

The CDR3 sequence: CASSFSPGTGGPGNTIYF. CDR3 sequence (DNA): TGTGCCAGCAGTTTTTCCCCCGGGACAGGGGGCCCTGGAAACACCATATATTTT. V usage is TRBV27 and J usage is TRBJ1-3; TRBD1 matches 12 bases. Looked up from germline, CDR1 is MNHEY and CDR2 is SMNVEV (reference sequence). The V gene end was trimmed by 3 bases and the J gene end by 2 bases; junction bases not matched to a gene: 8. This CDR3 is built from 18 residues.

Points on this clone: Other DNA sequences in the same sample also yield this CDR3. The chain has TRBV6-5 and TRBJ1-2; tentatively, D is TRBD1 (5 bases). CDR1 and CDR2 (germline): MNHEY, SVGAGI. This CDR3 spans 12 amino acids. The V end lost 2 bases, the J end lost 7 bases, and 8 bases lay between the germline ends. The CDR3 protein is CASSYGGGGYTF. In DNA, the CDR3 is TGTGCCAGCAGTTACGGGGGAGGTGGCTACACCTTC.

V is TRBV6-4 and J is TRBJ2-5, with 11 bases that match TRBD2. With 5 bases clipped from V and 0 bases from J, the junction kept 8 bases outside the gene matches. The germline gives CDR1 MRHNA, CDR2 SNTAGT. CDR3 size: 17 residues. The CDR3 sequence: CASSCRLAGKYQETQYF. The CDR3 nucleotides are TGTGCCAGCAGTTGTCGACTAGCGGGGAAGTACCAAGAGACCCAGTACTTC.

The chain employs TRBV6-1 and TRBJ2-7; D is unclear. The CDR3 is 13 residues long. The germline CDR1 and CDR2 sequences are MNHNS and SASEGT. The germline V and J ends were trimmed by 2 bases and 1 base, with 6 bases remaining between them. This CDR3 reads CASSEQESYEQYF. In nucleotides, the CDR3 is TGTGCCAGCAGTGAACAGGAATCCTACGAGCAGTACTTC.

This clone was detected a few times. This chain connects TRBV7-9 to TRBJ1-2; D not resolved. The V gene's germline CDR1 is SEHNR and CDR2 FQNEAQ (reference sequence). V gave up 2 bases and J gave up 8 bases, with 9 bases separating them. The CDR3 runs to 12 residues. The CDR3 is CASSLSQRGYTF. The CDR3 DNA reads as TGTGCCAGCAGCTTATCTCAACGGGGCTACACCTTC.